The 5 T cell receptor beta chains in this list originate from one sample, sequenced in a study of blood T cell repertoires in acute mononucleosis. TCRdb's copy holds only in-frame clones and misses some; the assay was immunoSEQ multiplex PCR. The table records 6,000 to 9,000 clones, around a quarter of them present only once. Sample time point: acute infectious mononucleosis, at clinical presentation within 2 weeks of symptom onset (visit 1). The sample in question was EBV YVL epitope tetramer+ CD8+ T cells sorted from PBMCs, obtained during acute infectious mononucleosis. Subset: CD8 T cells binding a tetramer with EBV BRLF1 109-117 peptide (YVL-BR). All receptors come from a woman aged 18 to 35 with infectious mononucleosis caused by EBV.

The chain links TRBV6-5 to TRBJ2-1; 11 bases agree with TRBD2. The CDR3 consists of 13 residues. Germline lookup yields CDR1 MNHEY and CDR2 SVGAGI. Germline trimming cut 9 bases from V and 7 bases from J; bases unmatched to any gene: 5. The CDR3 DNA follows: TGTGCCAGTTTAGCGGGAGGGGGGAATGAGCAGTTCTTC. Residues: CASLAGGGNEQFF.

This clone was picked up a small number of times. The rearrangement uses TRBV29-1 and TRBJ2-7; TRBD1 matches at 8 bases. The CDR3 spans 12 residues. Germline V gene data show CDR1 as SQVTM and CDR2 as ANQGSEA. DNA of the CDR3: TGCAGGGCCGGACAGGGACCCTACGAGCAGTACTTC. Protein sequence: CRAGQGPYEQYF.

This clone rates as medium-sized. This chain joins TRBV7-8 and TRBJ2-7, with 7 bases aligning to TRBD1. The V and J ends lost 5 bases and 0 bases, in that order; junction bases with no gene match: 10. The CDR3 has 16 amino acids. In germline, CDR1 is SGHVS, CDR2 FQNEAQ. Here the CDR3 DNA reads TGTGCCAGCAGCACATACCGGGACAGTCTCTCCTACGAGCAGTACTTC. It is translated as CASSTYRDSLSYEQYF.

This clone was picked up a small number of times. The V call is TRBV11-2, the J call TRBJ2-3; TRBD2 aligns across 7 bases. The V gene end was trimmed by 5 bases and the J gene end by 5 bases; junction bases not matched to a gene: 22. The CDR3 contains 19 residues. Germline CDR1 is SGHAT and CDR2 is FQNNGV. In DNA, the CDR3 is TGTGCCAGCAGCCAACAAACGTTATCGGGGGAGGGGTGGAGAGATACGCAGTATTTT. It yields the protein CASSQQTLSGEGWRDTQYF.

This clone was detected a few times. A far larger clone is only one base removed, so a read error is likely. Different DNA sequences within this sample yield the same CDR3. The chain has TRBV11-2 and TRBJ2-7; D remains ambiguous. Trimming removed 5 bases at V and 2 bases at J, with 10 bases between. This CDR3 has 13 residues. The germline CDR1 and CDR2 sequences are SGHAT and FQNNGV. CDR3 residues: CASSQEWAYEQYF. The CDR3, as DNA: TGTGCCAGCAGCCAAGAGTGGGCCTACGAGCAGTACTTC.